What follows describes a single T cell receptor (beta chain). The antigen is unknown. The data were produced by immunoSEQ multiplex PCR, yet TCRdb's version contains in-frame clones alone and is incomplete. This sample has approximately 110,000 clones, with about 92% found just once. V dropped 2 bases and J dropped 5 bases, with 7 bases sitting between them. Germline loops: CDR1 MNHEY, CDR2 SMNVEV (reference sequence). The CDR3 covers 13 residues. This specimen comes from a study of T cell responses to AZD1222 COVID-19 vaccine. General study points: Baseline testing showed seropositivity in only six AZD1222 recipients. Clonal diversity was possibly underestimated; the donors were predominantly white British and more often female. The span of vaccine-associated CD4 TCRs extended across spike, with dominance at 160-218 and 743-854. Nearly half of the spike-specific TCRs reportedly recognize variant regions that carry no mutations.

This TCR came from an adult in good health. The chain has TRBV27 and TRBJ1-5; D gene ambiguous. The source material was peripheral blood, sampled on day 0 of AZD1222 vaccination. In DNA form, the CDR3 reads TGTGCCAGCAGTTTAAAGCAGGATCAGCCCCAGCATTTT. Translated, it gives CASSLKQDQPQHF.